This T cell receptor (beta chain) stems from a study of neoadjuvant anti-PD-1 for oral cavity cancer. Study-wide findings and caveats: Higher pretreatment blood Treg/Th17 ratios correlated with higher pretreatment blood and lower post-treatment tumor TCRbeta clonality.

These newly diagnosed stage II-IVA oral cavity squamous cell carcinoma patients had no prior systemic or radiation treatment. Worth noting for this clone: The antigen remains unidentified.

The method was immunoSEQ multiplex PCR; TCRdb's version includes in-frame clones alone and lacks a portion of them. Among over 80,000 clones listed, about 80% were seen once. The clonotype comes from a person between 35 and 79 years old with oral cavity squamous cell carcinoma. Sequencing was performed on PBMCs, taken before nivolumab (anti-PD-1) treatment.

CDR3 bases: TGTGCCAGCAGTATAGGACCACTCCTTACGCAGTATTTT. Protein: CASSIGPLLTQYF. The chain employs TRBV11-3 and TRBJ2-3; D gene ambiguous. Germline V lookup: CDR1 SGHNT, CDR2 YENEEA. The V and J ends lost 6 bases and 8 bases respectively, with 15 bases between them. The CDR3 has 13 residues.